Listed below are T cell receptor beta chains from one sample, sequenced in a study of molecular identifiers for immune sequencing clone quantification. TCRdb reprocessed the PCR reads via MiXCR and lists one record per CDR3 protein. The table has about 640,000 distinct CDR3 sequences, just under 20% seen once; the top ten hold roughly 0.83%. Sequencing input: naive CD8+ T cells from blood, with Jurkat cell RNA spiked in. Receptor source: a human donor in good health. Some libraries in this study had Jurkat cell RNA spiked in. CDR3s include the opening cysteine and the closing phenylalanine or tryptophan. A D gene is named only where the DNA matches it firmly. Clone sizes are given selectively: once, few, many, or a class where the clone is expanded.

D gene	clone size	J gene	V gene	CDR3 protein	CDR3 DNA
TRBD2	many	TRBJ2-7	TRBV7-2	CASSSLAGGLYEQYF	TGTGCCAGCAGCTCCCTAGCGGGAGGCCTCTACGAGCAGTACTTC
TRBD1	.	TRBJ1-3	TRBV20-1	CSARSDRAISGNTIYF	TGCAGTGCTAGGTCGGACAGGGCAATCTCTGGAAACACCATATATTTT
TRBD1	.	TRBJ1-1	TRBV11-2	CASSQGTGGRMNTEAFF	TGTGCCAGCAGCCAAGGGACAGGGGGTCGGATGAACACTGAAGCTTTCTTT
.	many	TRBJ1-2	TRBV2	CASSEALVTVHGYTF	TGTGCCAGCAGTGAAGCGTTAGTCACAGTACATGGCTACACCTTC
.	many	TRBJ2-1	TRBV27	CASSLSGEQFF	TGTGCCAGCAGTTTAAGCGGTGAGCAGTTCTTC
.	many	TRBJ2-2	TRBV6-5	CASSYSTAGELFF	TGTGCCAGCAGTTACTCGACTGCCGGGGAGCTGTTTTTT
.	.	TRBJ2-7	TRBV2	CASRKGAYEQYF	TGTGCCAGCAGAAAAGGTGCCTACGAGCAGTACTTC
TRBD2	.	TRBJ2-2	TRBV6-2/TRBV6-3	CASSYTERTSGRYNTGELFF	TGTGCCAGCAGTTACACTGAACGGACTAGCGGGAGATATAACACCGGGGAGCTGTTTTTT
.	many	TRBJ2-5	TRBV7-8	CASSLALGKETQYF	TGTGCCAGCAGCTTAGCCCTAGGGAAGGAGACCCAGTACTTC
TRBD1	many	TRBJ1-2	TRBV7-2	CASSLLSTGGGGYTF	TGTGCCAGCAGCTTACTATCGACAGGGGGTGGTGGCTACACCTTC
TRBD1	many	TRBJ2-5	TRBV29-1	CSVETGEETQYF	TGCAGCGTTGAGACAGGGGAAGAGACCCAGTACTTC
.	many	TRBJ2-7	TRBV29-1	CSVVLGQSSYEQYF	TGCAGCGTTGTATTAGGACAGAGTTCCTACGAGCAGTACTTC
TRBD1	many	TRBJ2-2	TRBV28	CASSLSAGQGGDTGELFF	TGTGCCAGCAGTTTATCCGCGGGACAGGGGGGGGACACCGGGGAGCTGTTTTTT
TRBD1	many	TRBJ2-3	TRBV29-1	CSVDYGTGDTDTQYF	TGCAGCGTTGATTATGGGACAGGGGACACAGATACGCAGTATTTT
TRBD2	many	TRBJ2-1	TRBV7-9	CASIPLADYNEQFF	TGTGCCAGCATCCCGCTAGCGGATTACAATGAGCAGTTCTTC
.	many	TRBJ1-2	TRBV14	CASSPNPRAPVYGYTF	TGTGCCAGCAGCCCAAACCCAAGGGCTCCGGTCTATGGCTACACCTTC
.	.	TRBJ2-3	TRBV18	CASSPPGVGADTQYF	TGTGCCAGCTCACCACCAGGTGTGGGGGCAGATACGCAGTATTTT
.	many	TRBJ2-3	TRBV20-1	CSARDGFLGTDTQYF	TGCAGTGCTAGAGATGGATTCCTCGGCACAGATACGCAGTATTTT
.	many	TRBJ1-3	TRBV25-1	CASSEGAGVSGNTIYF	TGTGCCAGCAGTGAAGGAGCAGGGGTCTCTGGAAACACCATATATTTT
.	many	TRBJ1-5	TRBV4-3	CASSQENYSNQPQHF	TGCGCCAGCAGCCAGGAGAATTATAGCAATCAGCCCCAGCATTTT
.	many	TRBJ2-7	TRBV30	CAWSRSQGPLYEQYF	TGTGCCTGGAGTAGGTCCCAGGGACCTCTCTACGAGCAGTACTTC
.	many	TRBJ1-1	TRBV20-1	CSVRGNMAYGDTEAFF	TGCAGTGTGCGGGGGAATATGGCTTATGGGGACACTGAAGCTTTCTTT
.	.	TRBJ1-1	TRBV11-2	CASSYPGSLDTEAFF	TGTGCCAGCAGCTACCCGGGCAGTTTGGACACTGAAGCTTTCTTT
.	many	TRBJ2-3	TRBV3-1	CASTPGGTDTQYF	TGTGCCAGCACCCCCGGTGGCACAGATACGCAGTATTTT
TRBD1	few	TRBJ1-5	TRBV4-1	CASSQANPGQTTYSNQPQHF	TGCGCCAGCAGCCAAGCAAATCCGGGACAGACAACTTATAGCAATCAGCCCCAGCATTTT
.	many	TRBJ1-1	TRBV6-6	CASRDTQGTEAFF	TGTGCCAGCCGGGACACCCAGGGAACTGAAGCTTTCTTT
TRBD1	many	TRBJ2-2	TRBV20-1	CSARDFDRGITGELFF	TGCAGTGCTAGAGATTTTGACAGGGGCATAACCGGGGAGCTGTTTTTT
.	many	TRBJ2-3	TRBV19	CASSTRDRDLDTQYF	TGTGCCAGTAGTACCCGCGATAGGGACTTAGATACGCAGTATTTT
TRBD2	many	TRBJ2-3	TRBV20-1	CSASRFSAGVLDTQYF	TGCAGTGCTAGCCGCTTCTCAGCGGGGGTCCTAGATACGCAGTATTTT
TRBD2	few	TRBJ2-5	TRBV9	CASSPQAGLAGQETQYF	TGTGCCAGCAGCCCTCAAGCGGGACTAGCGGGGCAAGAGACCCAGTACTTC
.	many	TRBJ2-7	TRBV4-3	CASSQSRLGASYEQYF	TGCGCCAGCAGCCAATCCCGATTGGGGGCTTCCTACGAGCAGTACTTC
TRBD1	many	TRBJ1-1	TRBV27	CATQGAGGTEAFF	TGTGCCACTCAGGGGGCGGGGGGCACTGAAGCTTTCTTT
.	many	TRBJ1-3	TRBV12-3/TRBV12-4	CASSGVLQGPGNTIYF	TGTGCCAGCAGTGGAGTACTACAGGGTCCCGGAAACACCATATATTTT
.	few	TRBJ1-1	TRBV7-9	CASSRVPGGADTEAFF	TGTGCCAGCAGTCGCGTACCCGGGGGCGCGGACACTGAAGCTTTCTTT
.	many	TRBJ2-7	TRBV13	CASSLGLVRYEQYF	TGTGCCAGCAGCTTAGGCCTAGTCAGGTACGAGCAGTACTTC
TRBD1	many	TRBJ1-4	TRBV5-8	CASSRGTGVREKLFF	TGTGCCAGCAGCCGGGGCACAGGGGTGCGGGAAAAACTGTTTTTT
.	many	TRBJ1-2	TRBV4-1	CASSRKRGDDYGYTF	TGCGCCAGCAGCCGAAAAAGGGGGGACGACTATGGCTACACCTTC
TRBD1	many	TRBJ2-7	TRBV4-3	CASSQDRTGSKGLYEQYF	TGCGCCAGCAGCCAAGACCGGACAGGTTCAAAGGGGCTCTACGAGCAGTACTTC
TRBD2	many	TRBJ2-5	TRBV12-3/TRBV12-4	CASRGTSGREETQYF	TGTGCCAGCAGGGGGACTAGCGGGAGAGAAGAGACCCAGTACTTC
TRBD1	few	TRBJ2-3	TRBV6-6	CASYKPGQGPDTQYF	TGTGCCAGCTATAAACCGGGACAGGGTCCCGATACGCAGTATTTT
TRBD2	few	TRBJ2-3	TRBV4-3	CASSQAVAGGRPDTQYF	TGCGCCAGCAGCCAAGCGGTAGCGGGGGGGAGGCCAGATACGCAGTATTTT